This T cell receptor beta chain is from a study of T cell changes during pregnancy in multiple sclerosis. In germline, CDR1 is SEHNR, CDR2 FQNEAQ (reference sequence). The V gene lost 7 bases and the J gene lost 5 bases, with 8 bases spanning the gap. The CDR3 covers 12 residues. TCRdb keeps only in-frame clones here, not all; method: immunoSEQ multiplex PCR. The sample carries tens of thousands of clones, about 92% recorded once. The chain joins TRBV7-9 to TRBJ2-2, with D perhaps matching TRBD1 (5 bases). The sequencing here drew on CD8+ T cells from peripheral blood mononuclear cells, taken in the second trimester of pregnancy. The TCR sequence derives from a female donor with multiple sclerosis, enrolled in a pregnancy study. The CDR3 DNA reads TGTGCCAGCACCCCAGGGACCGGGGAGCTGTTTTTT. Its translation is CASTPGTGELFF.